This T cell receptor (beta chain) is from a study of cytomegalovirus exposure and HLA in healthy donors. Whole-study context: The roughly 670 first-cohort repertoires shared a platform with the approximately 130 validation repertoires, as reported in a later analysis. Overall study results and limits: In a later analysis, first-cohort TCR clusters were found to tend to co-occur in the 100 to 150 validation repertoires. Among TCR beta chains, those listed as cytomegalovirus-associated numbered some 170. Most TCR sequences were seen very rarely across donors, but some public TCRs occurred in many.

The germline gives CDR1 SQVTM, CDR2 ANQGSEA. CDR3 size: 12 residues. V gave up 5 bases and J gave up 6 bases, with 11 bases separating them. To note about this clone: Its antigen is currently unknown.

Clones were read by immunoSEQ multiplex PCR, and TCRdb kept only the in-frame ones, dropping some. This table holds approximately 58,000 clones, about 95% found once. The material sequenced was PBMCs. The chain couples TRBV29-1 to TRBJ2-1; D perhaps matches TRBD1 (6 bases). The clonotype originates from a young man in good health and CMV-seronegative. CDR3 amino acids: CSVPRGGNEQFF. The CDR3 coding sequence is TGCAGCGTTCCCCGAGGGGGCAATGAGCAGTTCTTC.